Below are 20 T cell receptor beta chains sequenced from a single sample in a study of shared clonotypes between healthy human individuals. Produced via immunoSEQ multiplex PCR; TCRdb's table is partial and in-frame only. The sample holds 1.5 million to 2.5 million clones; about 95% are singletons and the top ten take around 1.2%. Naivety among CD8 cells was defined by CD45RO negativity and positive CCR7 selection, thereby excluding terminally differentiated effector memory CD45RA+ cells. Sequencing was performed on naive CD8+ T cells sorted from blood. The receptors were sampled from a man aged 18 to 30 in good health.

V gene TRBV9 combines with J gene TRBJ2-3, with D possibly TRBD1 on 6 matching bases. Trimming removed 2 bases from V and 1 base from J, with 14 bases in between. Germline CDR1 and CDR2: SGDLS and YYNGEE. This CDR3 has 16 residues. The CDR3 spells CASSVGAFGGTDTQYF. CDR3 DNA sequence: TGTGCCAGCAGCGTGGGGGCCTTTGGGGGCACAGATACGCAGTATTTT.

In DNA form, the CDR3 reads TGCGCCAGCAGTGACCTGACAGGCTCTGGAAACACCATATATTTT. Translating gives CASSDLTGSGNTIYF. V usage is TRBV10-2 and J usage is TRBJ1-3; possibly TRBD1 for D (6 bases). The CDR3 has 15 amino acids. The germline V gene encodes CDR1 WSHSY and CDR2 SAAADI. Trimming shortened V by 3 bases and J by 0 bases, and 9 bases separated the two germline ends.

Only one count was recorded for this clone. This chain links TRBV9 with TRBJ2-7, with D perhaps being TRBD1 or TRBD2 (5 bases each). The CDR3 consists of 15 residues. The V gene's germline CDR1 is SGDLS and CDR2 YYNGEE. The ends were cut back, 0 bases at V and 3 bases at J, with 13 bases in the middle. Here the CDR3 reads CASSVVGDQNYEQYF. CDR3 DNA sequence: TGTGCCAGCAGCGTAGTGGGGGACCAAAACTACGAGCAGTACTTC.

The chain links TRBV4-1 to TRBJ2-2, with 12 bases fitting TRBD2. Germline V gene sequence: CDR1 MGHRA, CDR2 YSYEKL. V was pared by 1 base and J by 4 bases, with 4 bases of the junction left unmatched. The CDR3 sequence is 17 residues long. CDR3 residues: CASSQVGGLAGTGELFF. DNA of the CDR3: TGCGCCAGCAGCCAAGTAGGGGGACTAGCGGGCACCGGGGAGCTGTTTTTT.

The CDR3 protein is CASSLEAWGFIYEQYF. CDR3 DNA: TGTGCCAGCAGCTTAGAGGCATGGGGGTTTATCTACGAGCAGTACTTC. The chain employs TRBV11-2 and TRBJ2-7; D tentatively reads TRBD1 or TRBD2 (5 bases each). CDR3 length: 16 amino acids. The germline V and J ends were trimmed by 0 bases and 3 bases, with 15 bases remaining between them. Germline-derived CDR1 and CDR2 are SGHAT and FQNNGV.

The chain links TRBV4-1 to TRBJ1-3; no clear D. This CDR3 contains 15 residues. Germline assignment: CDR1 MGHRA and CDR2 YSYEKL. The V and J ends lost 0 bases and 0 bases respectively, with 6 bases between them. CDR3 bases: TGCGCCAGCAGCCAAGACACGTTCTCTGGAAACACCATATATTTT. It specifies CASSQDTFSGNTIYF.

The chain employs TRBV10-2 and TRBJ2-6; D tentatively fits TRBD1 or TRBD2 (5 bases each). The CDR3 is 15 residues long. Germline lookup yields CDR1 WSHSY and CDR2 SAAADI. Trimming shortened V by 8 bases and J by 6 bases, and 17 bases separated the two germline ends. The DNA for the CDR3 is TGCGCCAGCGGGGCAGCGGCCTCGGTGGCCAACGTCCTGACTTTC. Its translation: CASGAAASVANVLTF.

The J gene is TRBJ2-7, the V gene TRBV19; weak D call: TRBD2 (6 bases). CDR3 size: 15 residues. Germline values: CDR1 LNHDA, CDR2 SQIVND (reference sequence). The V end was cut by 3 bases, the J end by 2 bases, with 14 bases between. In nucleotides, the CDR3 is TGTGCCAGTAGTATCGGAGGGGTTGCCGCCTACGAGCAGTACTTC. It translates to CASSIGGVAAYEQYF.

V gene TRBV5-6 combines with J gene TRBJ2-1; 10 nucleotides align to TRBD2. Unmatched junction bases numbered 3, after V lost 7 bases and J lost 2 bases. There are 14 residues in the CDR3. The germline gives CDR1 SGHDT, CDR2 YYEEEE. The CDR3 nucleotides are TGTGCCAGCTTACTAGCGGGACCCTACAATGAGCAGTTCTTC. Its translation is CASLLAGPYNEQFF. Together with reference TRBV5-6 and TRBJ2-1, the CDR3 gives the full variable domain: DAGVTQSPTHLIKTRGQQVTLRCSPKSGHDTVSWYQQALGQGPQFIFQYYEEEERQRGNFPDRFSGHQFPNYSSELNVNALLLGDSALYLCASLLAGPYNEQFFGPGTRLTVL.

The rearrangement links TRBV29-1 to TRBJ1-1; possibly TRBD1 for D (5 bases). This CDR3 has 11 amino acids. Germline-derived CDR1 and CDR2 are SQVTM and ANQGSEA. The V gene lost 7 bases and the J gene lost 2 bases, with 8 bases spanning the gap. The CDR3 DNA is TGCAGCGCCGACAGAAACACTGAAGCTTTCTTT. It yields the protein CSADRNTEAFF. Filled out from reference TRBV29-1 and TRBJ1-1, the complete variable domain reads SAVISQKPSRDICQRGTSLTIQCQVDSQVTMMFWYRQQPGQSLTLIATANQGSEATYESGFVIDKFPISRPNLTFSTLTVSNMSPEDSSIYLCSADRNTEAFFGQGTRLTVV.

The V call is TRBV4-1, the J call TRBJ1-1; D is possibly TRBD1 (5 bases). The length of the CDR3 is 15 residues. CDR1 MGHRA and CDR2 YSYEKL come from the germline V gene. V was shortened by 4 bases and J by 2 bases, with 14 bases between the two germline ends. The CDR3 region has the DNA TGCGCCAGCAGCCCTGCTGGGGCGGATAACACTGAAGCTTTCTTT. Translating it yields CASSPAGADNTEAFF.

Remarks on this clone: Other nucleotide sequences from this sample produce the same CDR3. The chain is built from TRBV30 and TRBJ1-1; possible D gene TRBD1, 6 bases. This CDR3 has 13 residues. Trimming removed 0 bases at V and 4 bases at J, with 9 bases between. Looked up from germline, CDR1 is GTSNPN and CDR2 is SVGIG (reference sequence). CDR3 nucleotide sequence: TGTGCCTGGAGTGTCTTGACAGGCACTGAAGCTTTCTTT. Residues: CAWSVLTGTEAFF.

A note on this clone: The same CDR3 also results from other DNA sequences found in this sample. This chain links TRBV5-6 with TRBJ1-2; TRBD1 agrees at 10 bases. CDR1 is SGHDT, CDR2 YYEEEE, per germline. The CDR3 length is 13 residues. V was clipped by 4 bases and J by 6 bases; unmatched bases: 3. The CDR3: CASSPGQGNGYTF. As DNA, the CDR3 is TGTGCCAGCAGCCCGGGACAGGGGAATGGCTACACCTTC.

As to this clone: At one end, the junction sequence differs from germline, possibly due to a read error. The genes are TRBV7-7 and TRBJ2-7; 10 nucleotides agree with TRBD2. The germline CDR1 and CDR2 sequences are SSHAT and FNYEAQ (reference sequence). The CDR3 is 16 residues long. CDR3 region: CASSLGPSGSPFEQYF. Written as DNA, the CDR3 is TGTGCTAGCAGCTTAGGCCCTAGCGGGAGTCCTTTCGAGCAGTACTTC. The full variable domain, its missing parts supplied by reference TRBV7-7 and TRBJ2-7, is GAGVSQSPRYKVTKRGQDVTLRCDPISSHATLYWYQQALGQGPEFLTYFNYEAQPDKSGLPSDRFSAERPEGSISTLTIQRTEQRDSAMYRCASSLGPSGSPFEQYFGPGTRLTVT.

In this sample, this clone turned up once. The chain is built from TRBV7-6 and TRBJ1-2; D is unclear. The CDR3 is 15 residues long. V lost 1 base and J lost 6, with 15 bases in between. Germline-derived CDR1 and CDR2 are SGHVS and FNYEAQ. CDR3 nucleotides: TGTGCCAGCAGCTTAGTCGCCCAGGCCCTGGATGGCTACACCTTC. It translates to CASSLVAQALDGYTF.

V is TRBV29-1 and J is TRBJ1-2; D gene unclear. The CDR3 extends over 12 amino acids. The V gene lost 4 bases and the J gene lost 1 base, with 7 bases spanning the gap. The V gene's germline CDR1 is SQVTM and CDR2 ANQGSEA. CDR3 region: CSVVANNYGYTF. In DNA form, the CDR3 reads TGCAGCGTTGTGGCGAATAACTATGGCTACACCTTC.

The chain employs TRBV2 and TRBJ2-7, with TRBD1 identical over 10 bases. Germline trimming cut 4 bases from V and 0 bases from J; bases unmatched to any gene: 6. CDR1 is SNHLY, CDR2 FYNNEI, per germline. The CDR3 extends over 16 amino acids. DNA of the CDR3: TGTGCCAGCAGTGGTATGACAGGGGGCCTCTCCTACGAGCAGTACTTC. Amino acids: CASSGMTGGLSYEQYF.

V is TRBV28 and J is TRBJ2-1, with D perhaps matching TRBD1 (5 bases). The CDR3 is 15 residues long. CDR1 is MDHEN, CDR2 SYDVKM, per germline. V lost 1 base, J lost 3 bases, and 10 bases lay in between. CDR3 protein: CASSLLAQGYNEQFF. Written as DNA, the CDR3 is TGTGCCAGCAGTTTATTGGCCCAGGGCTACAATGAGCAGTTCTTC.

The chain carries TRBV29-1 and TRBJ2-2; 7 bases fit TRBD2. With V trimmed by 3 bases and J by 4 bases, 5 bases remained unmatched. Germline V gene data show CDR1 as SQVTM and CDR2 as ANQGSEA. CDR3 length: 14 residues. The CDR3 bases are TGCAGCGTTGATTGGGCTAGCGGCACCGGGGAGCTGTTTTTT. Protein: CSVDWASGTGELFF.

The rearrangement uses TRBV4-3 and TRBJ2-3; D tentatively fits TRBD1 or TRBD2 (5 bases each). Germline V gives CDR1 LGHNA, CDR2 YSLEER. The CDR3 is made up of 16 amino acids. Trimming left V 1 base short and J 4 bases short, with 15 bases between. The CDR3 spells CASSQGPGPTADTQYF. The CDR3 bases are TGCGCCAGCAGCCAAGGGCCGGGACCGACGGCAGATACGCAGTATTTT.